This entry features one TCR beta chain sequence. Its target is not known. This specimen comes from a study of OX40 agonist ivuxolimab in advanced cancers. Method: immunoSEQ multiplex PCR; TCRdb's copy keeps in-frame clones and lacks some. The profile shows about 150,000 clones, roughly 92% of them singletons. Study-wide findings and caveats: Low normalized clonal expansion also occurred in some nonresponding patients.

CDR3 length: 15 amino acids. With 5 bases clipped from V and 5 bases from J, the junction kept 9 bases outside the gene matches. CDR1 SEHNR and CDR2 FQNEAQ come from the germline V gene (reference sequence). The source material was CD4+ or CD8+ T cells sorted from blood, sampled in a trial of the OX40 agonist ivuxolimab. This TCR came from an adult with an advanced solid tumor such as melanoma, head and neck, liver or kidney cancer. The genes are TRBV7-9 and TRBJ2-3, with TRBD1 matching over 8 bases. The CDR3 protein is CASSIPGGSLDTQYF. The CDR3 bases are TGTGCCAGCAGCATCCCAGGGGGCAGCTTAGATACGCAGTATTTT. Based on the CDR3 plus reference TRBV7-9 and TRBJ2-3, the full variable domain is DTGVSQNPRHKITKRGQNVTFRCDPISEHNRLYWYRQTLGQGPEFLTYFQNEAQLEKSRLLSDRFSAERPKGSFSTLEIQRTEQGDSAMYLCASSIPGGSLDTQYFGPGTRLTVL.